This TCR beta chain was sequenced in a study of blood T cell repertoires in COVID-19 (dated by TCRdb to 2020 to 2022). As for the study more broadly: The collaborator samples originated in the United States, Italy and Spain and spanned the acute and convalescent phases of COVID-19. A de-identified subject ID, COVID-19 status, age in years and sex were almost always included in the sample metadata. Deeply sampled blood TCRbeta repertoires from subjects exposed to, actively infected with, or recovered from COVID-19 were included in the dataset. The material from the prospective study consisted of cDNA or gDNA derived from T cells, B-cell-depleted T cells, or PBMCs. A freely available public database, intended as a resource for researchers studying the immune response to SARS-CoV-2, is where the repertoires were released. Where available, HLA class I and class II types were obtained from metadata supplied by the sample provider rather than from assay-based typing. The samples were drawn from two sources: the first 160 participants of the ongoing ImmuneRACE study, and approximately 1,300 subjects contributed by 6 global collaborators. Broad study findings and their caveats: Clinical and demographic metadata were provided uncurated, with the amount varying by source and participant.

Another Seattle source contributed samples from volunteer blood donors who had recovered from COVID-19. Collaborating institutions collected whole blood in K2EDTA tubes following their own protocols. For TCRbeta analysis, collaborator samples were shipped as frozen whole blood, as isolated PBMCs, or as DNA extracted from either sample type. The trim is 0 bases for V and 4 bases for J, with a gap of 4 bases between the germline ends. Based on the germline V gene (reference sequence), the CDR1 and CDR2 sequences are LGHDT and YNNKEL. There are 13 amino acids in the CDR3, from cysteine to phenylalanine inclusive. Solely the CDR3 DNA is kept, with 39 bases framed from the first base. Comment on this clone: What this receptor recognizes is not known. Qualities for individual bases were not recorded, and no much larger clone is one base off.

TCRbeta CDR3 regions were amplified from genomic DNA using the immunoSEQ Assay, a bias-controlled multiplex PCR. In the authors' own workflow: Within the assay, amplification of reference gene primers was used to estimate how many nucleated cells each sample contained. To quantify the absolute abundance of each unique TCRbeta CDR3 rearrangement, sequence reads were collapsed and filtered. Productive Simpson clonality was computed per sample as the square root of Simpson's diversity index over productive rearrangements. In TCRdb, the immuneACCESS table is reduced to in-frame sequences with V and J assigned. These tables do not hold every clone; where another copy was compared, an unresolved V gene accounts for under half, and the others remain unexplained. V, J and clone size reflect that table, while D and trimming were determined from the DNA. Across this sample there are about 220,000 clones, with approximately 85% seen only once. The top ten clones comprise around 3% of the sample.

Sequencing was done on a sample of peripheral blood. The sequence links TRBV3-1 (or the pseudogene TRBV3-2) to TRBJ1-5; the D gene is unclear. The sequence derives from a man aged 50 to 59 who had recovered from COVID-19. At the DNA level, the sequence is TGTGCCAGCAGCCAAGATATGAATCAGCCCCAGCATTTT. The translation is CASSQDMNQPQHF.